This is a list of T cell receptor beta chains from one sample in a study of CD4 T cell repertoires in COVID-19. Profiling relied on immunoSEQ multiplex PCR, and the TCRdb table lists in-frame clones only, not all of them. This sample yields about 75,000 clones, of which about 80% are seen a single time; approximately 0.55% belongs to the top ten. The source was CD4+ T cells from peripheral blood, collected after recovery from COVID-19. All receptors derive from a human donor who had COVID-19. Each CDR3 is given with its conserved first and last residue. Each record gives: V gene, CDR3 protein.

v_call: TRBV10-3; cdr3_aa: CAIRGQGTNYGYTF
v_call: TRBV9; cdr3_aa: CASSVGDTGGNQPQHF
v_call: TRBV2; cdr3_aa: CASRTRNEQYF
v_call: TRBV5-1; cdr3_aa: CASSLGTMYGYTF
v_call: TRBV19; cdr3_aa: CASQTRDSAYNEQFF
v_call: TRBV7-2; cdr3_aa: CASSSRGGELFF
v_call: TRBV5-6; cdr3_aa: CASSFYTGGEQPQHF
v_call: TRBV24-1; cdr3_aa: CATSDPGTGGETQYF
v_call: TRBV5-1; cdr3_aa: CASSPLPTGRIGEQYF
v_call: TRBV6-6; cdr3_aa: CASSSGIGANEKLFF
v_call: TRBV6-6; cdr3_aa: CASRPTGGLNYGYTF
v_call: TRBV19; cdr3_aa: CASSIDWDRGYEAFF
v_call: TRBV5-1; cdr3_aa: CASSRGTGSTDTQYF
v_call: TRBV28; cdr3_aa: CASSLRTPNEQFF
v_call: TRBV12-3/TRBV12-4; cdr3_aa: CASSFPKETQYF
v_call: TRBV7-3; cdr3_aa: CASSSTGFSPLHF
v_call: TRBV21-1; cdr3_aa: CASSKAWGPTSYRETQYF
v_call: TRBV6-1; cdr3_aa: CASSEGLALLKTQYF
v_call: TRBV19; cdr3_aa: CASTPGQGSSYNEQFF
v_call: TRBV7-2; cdr3_aa: CASSSKGPTAGNTIYF
v_call: TRBV4-2; cdr3_aa: CASSQSSGVTYEQYF
v_call: TRBV5-8; cdr3_aa: CASSHRAGPEKLFF
v_call: TRBV10-3; cdr3_aa: CAISAEDRAGRGQYF
v_call: TRBV16; cdr3_aa: CASSQSGGGRSNQPQHF
v_call: TRBV18; cdr3_aa: CASSLSGSADTQYF
v_call: TRBV2; cdr3_aa: CASSEVFSYEQYF